This T cell receptor (beta chain) derives from a study of T-cell reconstitution after alpha-beta-depleted transplantation in children. This clonotype was observed a handful of times. The CDR3 has 12 residues. Germline V gives CDR1 SQVTM, CDR2 ANQGSEA. The library targeted TCRbeta and was prepared with unique molecular identifiers. TCRdb redid the calling of the PCR reads with MiXCR, one entry per CDR3 protein. This sample has hundreds of thousands of distinct CDR3 sequences; approximately 16% occur once, and the top ten carry 0.8% to 1.1%. The receptor was derived from a human donor who donated a stem cell graft to a child with acute myeloid leukemia. The sequenced sample was PBMCs from the stem cell graft donor, obtained from the stem cell graft. The chain carries TRBV29-1 and TRBJ2-3; D is possibly TRBD1 or TRBD2 (5 bases each). The CDR3 bases are TGCACCGGACGAGGGGAGACAGATACGCAGTATTTT. It translates to CTGRGETDTQYF.